A single sample is the source of the 29 T cell receptor beta chains below, sequenced in a study of identical twins. TCRdb re-analysed the 5' RACE reads in MiXCR, keeping a single row per CDR3 protein. The sample holds some 190,000 distinct CDR3 sequences; around 15% are singletons and the top ten take over 35%. This sample was shared with a second study, whose subject was T cells expressing NK-cell markers.

Input material: CD8+ T cells sorted from blood. These receptors all stem from a woman between 18 and 29 years old in good health.

The sample holds a few counts of this clonotype. The chain uses TRBV2 and TRBJ2-5; tentatively, D is TRBD2 (5 bases). The V gene's germline CDR1 is SNHLY and CDR2 FYNNEI. CDR3 length: 12 amino acids. V lost 10 bases to trimming and J lost 1 base, with 10 bases between them. The CDR3 DNA reads as TGTGCCACCGAGGAGGTCCAAGAGACCCAGTACTTC. Translating gives CATEEVQETQYF.

The table lists this clonotype with a few counts. The J gene is TRBJ2-7, the V gene TRBV6-2 or TRBV6-3, with D uncertain. In germline, CDR1 is MNHEY, CDR2 SVGEGT. This CDR3 spans 11 amino acids. Between the trimmed V and J ends, which lost 1 base and 10 bases, there was a span of 8 bases. The CDR3: CASSYYGDQYF. CDR3 nucleotide sequence: TGTGCCAGCAGTTACTATGGGGATCAGTACTTC.

The chain joins TRBV7-9 to TRBJ2-7; D is undetermined. The CDR3 is 15 amino acids. Germline CDR1 and CDR2: SEHNR and FQNEAQ (reference sequence). Trimming took off 4 bases at V and 0 bases at J, with 13 bases between the two ends. CDR3 loop: CASSSSKTRSYEQYF. The CDR3 region has the DNA TGTGCCAGCAGCTCATCGAAGACCCGCTCCTACGAGCAGTACTTC.

The chain has TRBV11-2 and TRBJ2-7; D possibly uses TRBD1 or TRBD2 (6 bases each). V dropped 0 bases and J dropped 2 bases, with 11 bases sitting between them. This CDR3 comprises 15 residues. The germline V gene has CDR1 SGHAT and CDR2 FQNNGV. CDR3 nucleotide sequence: TGTGCCAGCAGCTTAGAGCCGAGGGGGGCCTACGAGCAGTACTTC. It is translated as CASSLEPRGAYEQYF.

The CDR3 sequence is CAIQDRARSSDTQYF. The CDR3 region has the DNA TGTGCCATCCAGGATAGGGCGAGGAGTTCGGATACGCAGTATTTT. The rearrangement links TRBV10-3 to TRBJ2-3, with D unclear. Trimming removed 8 bases at V and 6 bases at J, with 21 bases between. The CDR3 totals 15 residues. Germline V gives CDR1 ENHRY, CDR2 SYGVKD.

V usage is TRBV9 and J usage is TRBJ2-3, with D possibly being TRBD2 (6 bases). Deletions cut 7 bases from V and 1 base from J, with 13 bases between. CDR1 is SGDLS and CDR2 is YYNGEE in the germline V gene. The CDR3 sequence is 14 residues long. The CDR3 here is CASADGGGTDTQYF. CDR3 DNA sequence: TGTGCCAGCGCGGACGGGGGTGGCACAGATACGCAGTATTTT.

The CDR3 nucleotides read TGTGCCAGCAGCTTAGCACTAGCGGGAGCCGATGAGCAGTTCTTC. Its translation is CASSLALAGADEQFF. The chain recombines TRBV7-2 with TRBJ2-1, with 11 bases that match TRBD2. CDR3 length: 15 amino acids. J was trimmed by 8 bases and V by 0 bases; bases with no gene match: 3. Germline V gene sequence: CDR1 SGHTA, CDR2 FQGNSA.

This rearrangement joins TRBV12-3 or TRBV12-4 to TRBJ1-1, with a tentative D call TRBD1 (6 bases). The CDR3 is 15 residues long. Trimming left V 6 bases short and J 5 bases short, with 19 bases between. The CDR3 sequence: CASSDPTGLETEAFF. The DNA for the CDR3 is TGTGCCAGCAGCGACCCGACAGGTCTGGAGACTGAAGCTTTCTTT.

Only a few counts were recorded for this clonotype. This chain uses TRBV12-3 or TRBV12-4 with TRBJ2-1; 9 positions match TRBD2. The CDR3 length is 15 residues. The junction had 6 bases not matched to a gene; V was cut back by 4 bases and J by 5 bases. The CDR3 protein is CASSWVSGGNNEQFF. CDR3 coding DNA: TGTGCCAGCAGTTGGGTTAGCGGGGGCAACAATGAGCAGTTCTTC.

This sequence joins TRBV27 and TRBJ1-2, with TRBD1 as a possible D gene (6 bases). The CDR3 is 16 residues long. Trimming shortened V by 0 bases and J by 4 bases, and 15 bases separated the two germline ends. CDR1 is MNHEY and CDR2 is SMNVEV in the germline V gene (reference sequence). The CDR3 nucleotides read TGTGCCAGCAGTTTATCCGCACAGGGAGGTAGCTATGGCTACACCTTC. Protein product: CASSLSAQGGSYGYTF.

The CDR3, as DNA: TGTGCCAGCACCACCGGCGGGAGGGCAGCAGATACGCAGTATTTT. It translates to CASTTGGRAADTQYF. The J gene is TRBJ2-3, the V gene TRBV7-9; 9 nucleotides align to TRBD2. Germline lookup yields CDR1 SEHNR and CDR2 FQNEAQ (reference sequence). This CDR3 contains 15 residues. V was pared by 7 bases and J by 4 bases, with 9 bases of the junction left unmatched.

The rearrangement links TRBV5-5 to TRBJ2-7; TRBD1 matches at 7 bases. This CDR3 contains 12 residues. The V gene end was trimmed by 3 bases and the J gene end by 3 bases; junction bases not matched to a gene: 0. CDR1 and CDR2 from the germline V gene are SGHKS and YYEKEE (reference sequence). The CDR3 here is CASSWDSYEQYF. The CDR3 nucleotides are TGTGCCAGCAGCTGGGACAGCTACGAGCAGTACTTC.

This clonotype was found a few times. This rearrangement joins TRBV12-3 or TRBV12-4 to TRBJ2-5; a weak D match, TRBD2 (5 bases). The CDR3 contains 12 residues. Deletions cut 3 bases from V and 7 bases from J, with 9 bases between. This CDR3 is CASSFDGRTQYF. CDR3 coding DNA: TGTGCCAGCAGTTTTGATGGGAGGACCCAGTACTTC.

This clonotype was seen a handful of times. J is TRBJ1-1 and V is TRBV12-3 or TRBV12-4; TRBD1 is a possible D gene (6 bases). V lost 5 bases and J 0 bases, leaving 10 bases between the germline ends. CDR3 size: 14 residues. For the CDR3, the DNA is TGTGCCAGCAGTGACACAGGGCTGAACACTGAAGCTTTCTTT. This translates into CASSDTGLNTEAFF.

The CDR3: CASSLTVYGYTF. For the CDR3, the DNA is TGTGCCAGCAGTTTGACCGTTTATGGCTACACCTTC. V usage is TRBV12-3 or TRBV12-4 and J usage is TRBJ1-2; no reliable D call. The CDR3 is 12 residues long. V was shortened by 3 bases and J by 5 bases, with 7 bases between the two germline ends.

The V call is TRBV7-8, the J call TRBJ2-5; the D gene is possibly TRBD1 (6 bases). Germline lookup yields CDR1 SGHVS and CDR2 FQNEAQ. The germline V and J ends were trimmed by 4 bases and 3 bases, with 12 bases remaining between them. The CDR3 extends over 14 amino acids. Written as DNA, the CDR3 is TGTGCCAGCAGCTGGGGACAAAAAGAAGAGACCCAGTACTTC. As protein: CASSWGQKEETQYF.

This clonotype was seen more than once but under ten times. The J gene is TRBJ2-7, the V gene TRBV3-1, with D unresolved. The CDR3 contains 14 residues. Germline V gene data show CDR1 as LGHDT and CDR2 as YNNKEL (reference sequence). Between the trimmed V and J ends, which lost 2 bases and 3 bases, there was a span of 11 bases. The CDR3: CASSQKGYNYEQYF. The CDR3 region has the DNA TGTGCCAGCAGCCAAAAGGGATACAACTACGAGCAGTACTTC.

This clonotype occurred a few times. This chain uses TRBV5-1 with TRBJ2-7; 8 bases map to TRBD1. The V gene's germline CDR1 is SGHRS and CDR2 YFSETQ. V trimming: 4 bases; J trimming: 0 bases; junction bases outside the gene matches: 6. This CDR3 is built from 15 residues. In DNA form, the CDR3 reads TGCGCCAGCAGCCTTACGACAGGGGTCTCCTACGAGCAGTACTTC. It translates to CASSLTTGVSYEQYF.

This sequence joins TRBV13 and TRBJ2-1, with D perhaps being TRBD1 or TRBD2 (5 bases each). The CDR3 length is 12 residues. CDR1 is PRHDT and CDR2 is FYEKMQ in the germline V gene (reference sequence). Trimming pared 5 bases from V and 9 bases from J, leaving 11 bases between. The DNA of the CDR3 is TGTGCCAGCAGCGTCACTAGGGGTGAGCAGTTCTTC. Its protein is CASSVTRGEQFF.

This clonotype was found a few times. The rearrangement joins TRBV7-2 to TRBJ2-7, with a tentative D call TRBD2 (5 bases). Trimming shortened V by 3 bases and J by 4 bases, and 10 bases separated the two germline ends. Germline CDR1 reads SGHTA; CDR2 reads FQGNSA. This CDR3 is 13 amino acids long. CDR3 sequence: CASSFGLTYEQYF. For the CDR3, the DNA is TGTGCCAGCAGCTTCGGACTGACATACGAGCAGTACTTC.

This clonotype was recorded a few times. The chain carries TRBV29-1 and TRBJ2-1; the D is unclear. Trimming shortened V by 0 bases and J by 1 base, and 13 bases separated the two germline ends. Looked up from germline, CDR1 is SQVTM and CDR2 is ANQGSEA. The CDR3 is 16 residues long. The CDR3 reads CSVEDWASGSYNEQFF. The DNA for the CDR3 is TGCAGCGTTGAAGATTGGGCTAGTGGGTCCTACAATGAGCAGTTCTTC.

In this sample, this clonotype turned up a few times. V is TRBV10-3 and J is TRBJ2-1, with 14 bases aligning to TRBD2. CDR1 and CDR2 (germline): ENHRY, SYGVKD. The trim removed 10 bases at V and 5 bases at J, leaving 4 bases unmatched. The CDR3 is made up of 14 amino acids. Written as DNA, the CDR3 is TGTGCCAGCATGGGACTAGCGGGGGACAATGAGCAGTTCTTC. Its protein is CASMGLAGDNEQFF.

V is TRBV9 and J is TRBJ2-1, with 9 bases lining up with TRBD2. Germline assignment: CDR1 SGDLS and CDR2 YYNGEE. This CDR3 has 15 residues. The J segment lost 6 bases and the V segment lost 0 bases, leaving 4 bases of the junction unmatched. The CDR3 DNA sequence: TGTGCCAGCAGCGTAGGGAGCGGGGGGACCAATGAGCAGTTCTTC. Translated: CASSVGSGGTNEQFF.

In this sample, this clonotype turned up a few times. This chain connects TRBV7-2 to TRBJ2-7; D gene uncertain. Deletions cut 3 bases from V and 0 bases from J, with 9 bases between. This CDR3 has 14 residues. Germline loops: CDR1 SGHTA, CDR2 FQGNSA. For the CDR3, the DNA is TGTGCCAGCAGCTTGGCCCACTCCTCCTACGAGCAGTACTTC. The encoded protein is CASSLAHSSYEQYF. Supplemented by reference TRBV7-2 and TRBJ2-7, the full variable domain reads GAGVSQSPSNKVTEKGKDVELRCDPISGHTALYWYRQSLGQGLEFLIYFQGNSAPDKSGLPSDRFSAERTGGSVSTLTIQRTQQEDSAVYLCASSLAHSSYEQYFGPGTRLTVT.

There are a few counts of this clonotype. The chain uses TRBV12-3 or TRBV12-4 and TRBJ2-1, with unresolved D. This CDR3 region has 12 residues. Between the trimmed V and J ends, which lost 7 bases and 6 bases, there was a span of 10 bases. The CDR3 DNA sequence: TGTGCCAGCACCAACGTAGTCAATGAGCAGTTCTTC. Amino acid sequence: CASTNVVNEQFF.

This clonotype was detected only a few times. V usage is TRBV5-5 and J usage is TRBJ2-3; D is undetermined. V lost 0 bases and J lost 2, with 7 bases in between. The V gene's germline CDR1 is SGHKS and CDR2 YYEKEE (reference sequence). The CDR3 sequence is 14 residues long. In nucleotides, the CDR3 is TGTGCCAGCAGCTTGGACATCGCCACAGATACGCAGTATTTT. It codes for CASSLDIATDTQYF. Full variable domain (outside the CDR3, taken from reference TRBV5-5 and TRBJ2-3): DAGVTQSPTHLIKTRGQQVTLRCSPISGHKSVSWYQQVLGQGPQFIFQYYEKEERGRGNFPDRFSARQFPNYSSELNVNALLLGDSALYLCASSLDIATDTQYFGPGTRLTVL.

This clonotype appeared a few times. The chain carries TRBV30 and TRBJ2-7; 8 nucleotides line up with TRBD1. J was trimmed by 9 bases and V by 2 bases; bases with no gene match: 12. The CDR3 sequence is 14 residues long. CDR1 GTSNPN and CDR2 SVGIG come from the germline V gene (reference sequence). The DNA for the CDR3 is TGTGCCTGGAGTCCGGGACAGGCTGATGGGGGGCAGTACTTC. As protein: CAWSPGQADGGQYF.

Only a few counts were recorded for this clonotype. The chain combines TRBV4-1 with TRBJ2-7; 11 bases align to TRBD2. This CDR3 spans 18 amino acids. V shed 0 bases, J shed 2 bases, and the junction held 9 bases outside the gene matches. Germline assignment: CDR1 MGHRA and CDR2 YSYEKL. The CDR3 sequence is CASSQEGSETSGTYEQYF. CDR3 in DNA: TGCGCCAGCAGCCAAGAGGGGTCCGAGACTAGCGGGACCTACGAGCAGTACTTC.

This clonotype was recorded many times. The chain has TRBV3-1 and TRBJ1-2; 7 nucleotides align to TRBD1. Trimming removed 5 bases from V and 4 bases from J; junction bases left unmatched: 7. This CDR3 spans 14 amino acids. The germline gives CDR1 LGHDT, CDR2 YNNKEL (reference sequence). CDR3 region: CASSYGTEVYGYTF. CDR3 in DNA: TGTGCCAGCAGCTACGGGACAGAAGTCTATGGCTACACCTTC.